This is a list of T cell receptor beta chains from one sample in a study of OX40 agonist ivuxolimab in advanced cancers. Produced via immunoSEQ multiplex PCR; TCRdb's table is partial and in-frame only. The table shows about 99,000 clones, with more than 85% occurring only once. Here the sequenced sample was CD4+ or CD8+ T cells sorted from blood, taken in a trial of the OX40 agonist ivuxolimab. Source of these receptors: an adult with an advanced solid tumor such as melanoma, head and neck, liver or kidney cancer. Both conserved end residues are part of each CDR3. D genes are given only for firm matches. The size field is filled for only some rows; it gives once, few, many or a size class.

clone_size	v_call	j_call	d_call	cdr3_nt	cdr3_aa
.	TRBV28	TRBJ2-7	TRBD2	TGTGCCAGCATCGGGCTAGCGGGCCTCCACGAGCAGTACTTC	CASIGLAGLHEQYF
.	TRBV7-2	TRBJ2-3	.	TGTGCCAGCAGCTTAGCGAAGCCATTACTAAGCACAGATACGCAGTATTTT	CASSLAKPLLSTDTQYF
.	TRBV11-2	TRBJ2-7	TRBD2	TGTGCCAGCAGCTCGGAACGCGGGACTAGCATCTACGAGCAGTACTTC	CASSSERGTSIYEQYF
.	TRBV28	TRBJ1-2	.	TGTGCCAGCAGTTACTCAGGGTATGGCTACACCTTC	CASSYSGYGYTF
.	TRBV4-2	TRBJ1-1	TRBD1	TGTGCCAGCAGCCTTTTCGCGGGACAGACGAACACTGAAGCTTTCTTT	CASSLFAGQTNTEAFF
once	TRBV6-5	TRBJ2-5	.	TGTGCCAGCGCAGGGGGGGAGACCCAGTACTTC	CASAGGETQYF
once	TRBV9	TRBJ1-5	.	TGTGCCAGCAGCGTAGCCTTGGCCTCTGAAGCATGGAGCAATCAGCCCCAGCATTTT	CASSVALASEAWSNQPQHF
.	TRBV28	TRBJ2-3	TRBD2	TGTGCCAGCAGCCCGGGAGGTCCTAGCACAGATACGCAGTATTTT	CASSPGGPSTDTQYF
.	TRBV7-3	TRBJ2-2	TRBD2	TGTGCCAGCAGCCCCCGGGACTATAACCCCGGGGAGCTGTTTTTT	CASSPRDYNPGELFF
.	TRBV7-2	TRBJ2-5	TRBD1	TGTGCCAGCAGCTTGACAGGGGGCGAACAGGAGACCCAGTACTTC	CASSLTGGEQETQYF
.	TRBV5-1	TRBJ1-6	.	TGCGCCAGCAGCTTGGTGGTTGGGGACAATTCACCCCTCCACTTT	CASSLVVGDNSPLHF
.	TRBV19	TRBJ2-1	TRBD2	TGTGCCAGTAGCCCTCCTTTACCCGGGACTAGCGGGCTGAGCTCCTACAATGAGCAGTTCTTC	CASSPPLPGTSGLSSYNEQFF
.	TRBV27	TRBJ1-1	.	TGTGCCAGCAGTTACCGGAGGACGGAGACTGAAGCTTTCTTT	CASSYRRTETEAFF
.	TRBV19	TRBJ2-2	TRBD2	TGTGCCAGTATCTCCAAGACTAGCCTTGGGGGGGAGCTGTTTTTT	CASISKTSLGGELFF
.	TRBV7-9	TRBJ2-1	TRBD2	TGTGCCAGCAGCTTACCTCCAAGACTAGCTGGGCTTCGGAATGAGCAGTTCTTC	CASSLPPRLAGLRNEQFF
.	TRBV18	TRBJ1-5	TRBD1	TGTGCCAGCTCACCACCAGGCGGACAGGGACGTCACAATCAGCCCCAGCATTTT	CASSPPGGQGRHNQPQHF
once	TRBV19	TRBJ2-2	TRBD2	TGTGCCAGTAGTCGGGCGGGAGGGCGTCGCGTTGAGAACACCGGGGAGCTGTTTTTT	CASSRAGGRRVENTGELFF
.	TRBV19	TRBJ2-3	TRBD1	TGTGCCAGTAGTAAGAACAGGGGCGATACGCAGTATTTT	CASSKNRGDTQYF
.	TRBV27	TRBJ2-3	TRBD2	TGTGCCAGCAGTTCTAACTTAGCGGGAGCCTGGACAGATACGCAGTATTTT	CASSSNLAGAWTDTQYF
.	TRBV4-3	TRBJ2-4	.	TGCGCCAGCAGCCAAGTGGTCTTTATGGCCAAAAACATTCAGTACTTC	CASSQVVFMAKNIQYF
.	TRBV7-2	TRBJ2-1	TRBD1	TGTGCCAGCAGCCCCGACAGGGAGACCTACAATGAGCAGTTCTTC	CASSPDRETYNEQFF
.	TRBV6-5	TRBJ2-1	TRBD2	TGTGCCAGCAGTAGATTAGCGGGACTCAATGAGCAGTTCTTC	CASSRLAGLNEQFF
.	TRBV18	TRBJ2-5	.	TGTGCCAGCTCACCACGACAGTTTCAAGAGACCCAGTACTTC	CASSPRQFQETQYF
.	TRBV10-3	TRBJ2-6	TRBD1	TGTGCCATCAGTGACCGACAGGGGGATCTCCCTGGGGCCAACGTCCTGACTTTC	CAISDRQGDLPGANVLTF
.	TRBV4-1	TRBJ2-2	.	TGCGCCAGCAGCAAAGGGGAAGGGGCAGAGACCGGGGAGCTGTTTTTT	CASSKGEGAETGELFF
once	TRBV14	TRBJ2-3	.	TGTGCCAGCAGCCACCCGACAGCAACTAGCACAGATACGCAGTATTTT	CASSHPTATSTDTQYF
.	TRBV5-5	TRBJ2-7	.	TGTGCCAGCAGCTTGTCTTCGCAGGGAAGCTTCTACGAGCAGTACTTC	CASSLSSQGSFYEQYF
.	TRBV7-8	TRBJ2-2	TRBD1	TGTGCCAGCAGCTTAAGAAACAGGGGGCAGAACACCGGGGAGCTGTTTTTT	CASSLRNRGQNTGELFF
.	TRBV4-3	TRBJ1-5	.	TGCGCCAGCAGCCTCAATCGGGGGGGGAATCAGCCCCAGCATTTT	CASSLNRGGNQPQHF
few	TRBV19	TRBJ1-5	.	TGTGCCAGTAGTATAAGGGACACCAATCAGCCCCAGCATTTT	CASSIRDTNQPQHF
.	TRBV29-1	TRBJ1-3	.	TGCAGCGTTGTGAGCTCTGGAAACACCATATATTTT	CSVVSSGNTIYF
.	TRBV7-3	TRBJ2-7	.	TGTGCCAGCAGCCCACTCCGTGGGTACGAGCAGTACTTC	CASSPLRGYEQYF
few	TRBV5-1	TRBJ2-5	TRBD2	TGCGCCAGCAGCTTTGGCGGGAGTGGGGGAGAGACCCAGTACTTC	CASSFGGSGGETQYF
.	TRBV7-2	TRBJ1-4	TRBD1	TGTGCCAGCAGCGGGACAGGGGGTCGGGAAAAACTGTTTTTT	CASSGTGGREKLFF
.	TRBV5-1	TRBJ2-3	.	TGCGCCAGCAGCCCGATTGGCCTCCCAGATACGCAGTATTTT	CASSPIGLPDTQYF
.	TRBV6-6	TRBJ1-1	.	TGTGCCAGCAGTTATCAACAGGGGAACACTGAAGCTTTCTTT	CASSYQQGNTEAFF
.	TRBV5-1	TRBJ2-1	TRBD2	TGCGCCAGCAGCCCGACCGGGACTAGCGGGAGGTTTGAGCAGTTCTTC	CASSPTGTSGRFEQFF
.	TRBV11-2	TRBJ2-1	.	TGTGCCACCAGCGCGGGGACGGCCTACAATGAGCAGTTCTTC	CATSAGTAYNEQFF
few	TRBV28	TRBJ2-5	.	TGTGCCAGCAGTTTACCGCAGGGGAGGCAAGAGACCCAGTACTTC	CASSLPQGRQETQYF
.	TRBV9	TRBJ2-3	.	TGTGCCAGCAGCGTAGCCGCGAGAGCTAGCACAGATACGCAGTATTTT	CASSVAARASTDTQYF
.	TRBV28	TRBJ2-5	.	TGTGCCAGCAGCCCCCCGGGGGCAGGAGAGACCCAGTACTTC	CASSPPGAGETQYF
.	TRBV7-2	TRBJ1-6	.	TGTGCCAGCAGCTTAAAAGGGTTGGGCTCACCCCTCCACTTT	CASSLKGLGSPLHF
.	TRBV28	TRBJ2-1	.	TGTGCCAGCAGTTCCCCCCCCGGCGGTGAGCAGTTCTTC	CASSSPPGGEQFF
.	TRBV19	TRBJ2-5	TRBD1	TGTGCCAGTAGTAATCCCCCGACAGGGGCAAAAGAGACCCAGTACTTC	CASSNPPTGAKETQYF